Listed here are 24 T cell receptor beta chains from one sample, sequenced in a study of blood T cell repertoires in COVID-19. The data were produced by immunoSEQ multiplex PCR, yet TCRdb's version contains in-frame clones alone and is incomplete. The sample carries under 200,000 clones, about 88% recorded once. The sequenced sample consisted of PBMCs or T cells enriched from blood (not recorded which). These receptors were taken from a woman in her fifties or sixties who had recovered from COVID-19.

The J gene is TRBJ2-1, the V gene TRBV7-9; D might be TRBD2 (5 bases). Germline V gene data show CDR1 as SEHNR and CDR2 as FQNEAQ (reference sequence). The CDR3 extends over 14 amino acids. Trimming cost V 5 bases and J 4 bases, with 12 bases left between them. CDR3 protein: CASSTPGSYNEQFF. The CDR3 coding sequence is TGTGCCAGCAGCACCCCGGGATCATACAATGAGCAGTTCTTC.

J is TRBJ2-5 and V is TRBV10-2, with TRBD1 identical over 9 bases. Per the germline V gene, CDR1 is WSHSY and CDR2 is SAAADI. Unmatched junction bases numbered 4, after V lost 0 bases and J lost 5 bases. The CDR3 has 15 residues. CDR3 amino acids: CASSESTGGWETQYF. The CDR3 region has the DNA TGCGCCAGCAGTGAGTCGACAGGGGGGTGGGAGACCCAGTACTTC.

The genes are TRBV5-6 and TRBJ2-5, with 9 bases that match TRBD1. V gave up 4 bases and J gave up 2 bases; unmatched junction bases: 9. The CDR3 is 16 amino acids. Germline loops: CDR1 SGHDT, CDR2 YYEEEE. In DNA form, the CDR3 reads TGTGCCAGCAGCCCGACAGGGGGACGGCCTCAAGAGACCCAGTACTTC. It translates to CASSPTGGRPQETQYF.

This chain connects TRBV3-1 (or the pseudogene TRBV3-2) to TRBJ1-5; tentatively, D is TRBD1 (6 bases). The CDR3 runs to 16 residues. Germline V gene data show CDR1 as LGHDT and CDR2 as YNNKEL (reference sequence). With 2 bases removed from V and 2 bases from J, the gap between germline ends came to 13 bases. The CDR3 protein is CASSQTIAGGNQPQHF. The CDR3, as DNA: TGTGCCAGCAGCCAAACTATAGCAGGGGGCAATCAGCCCCAGCATTTT.

The chain employs TRBV27 and TRBJ2-5, with D maybe TRBD1 (8 bases). Trimming removed 5 bases at V and 7 bases at J, with 23 bases between. The CDR3 consists of 16 residues. Germline-derived CDR1 and CDR2 are MNHEY and SMNVEV (reference sequence). This CDR3 reads CASSQTTGAPGGTQYF. CDR3 coding DNA: TGTGCCAGCAGTCAGACGACAGGGGCACCGGGGGGGACCCAGTACTTC.

The chain is built from TRBV29-1 and TRBJ1-1; 8 bases map to TRBD1. The CDR3 is 13 residues long. Germline V gives CDR1 SQVTM, CDR2 ANQGSEA. The V gene end was trimmed by 6 bases and the J gene end by 5 bases; junction bases not matched to a gene: 8. The CDR3 reads CSVRTGSGTEAFF. CDR3 sequence (DNA): TGCAGCGTACGGACAGGGTCGGGGACTGAAGCTTTCTTT.

The V gene is TRBV3-1 (or the pseudogene TRBV3-2), the J gene TRBJ2-3, with D possibly matching TRBD1 (5 bases). The V end was cut by 4 bases, the J end by 0 bases, with 14 bases between. Germline lookup yields CDR1 LGHDT and CDR2 YNNKEL (reference sequence). The CDR3 extends over 16 amino acids. CDR3 loop: CASSLRGSMSTDTQYF. In nucleotides, the CDR3 is TGTGCCAGCAGCCTTAGGGGCAGTATGAGCACAGATACGCAGTATTTT.

The chain carries TRBV5-6 and TRBJ1-1; no clear D gene. The V end lost 5 bases, the J end lost 0 bases, and 11 bases lay between the germline ends. The CDR3 runs to 14 residues. Germline V gene lookup returns CDR1 SGHDT and CDR2 YYEEEE. The CDR3 spells CASRSGLLNTEAFF. The CDR3 DNA is TGTGCCAGCAGATCCGGACTGTTGAACACTGAAGCTTTCTTT.

This clone has just one count. The chain combines TRBV18 with TRBJ2-2, with D perhaps matching TRBD1 (6 bases). Germline V gene data show CDR1 as KGHSH and CDR2 as LQKENI. The V end was cut by 3 bases, the J end by 1 base, with 12 bases between. The CDR3 runs 16 residues. The CDR3 DNA is TGTGCCAGCTCACCTTCCGGGACAAAGAACACCGGGGAGCTGTTTTTT. It specifies CASSPSGTKNTGELFF.

This chain joins TRBV7-2 and TRBJ1-6, with a tentative D call TRBD1 (5 bases). With 5 bases removed from V and 6 bases from J, the gap between germline ends came to 14 bases. Germline CDR1 is SGHTA and CDR2 is FQGNSA. This CDR3 has 15 residues. The CDR3 is CASSQGGFGNSPLHF. For the CDR3, the DNA is TGTGCCAGCAGCCAGGGCGGTTTCGGTAATTCACCCCTCCACTTT.

V usage is TRBV6-6 and J usage is TRBJ1-1, with 11 positions matching TRBD1. The CDR3 has 16 residues. Germline lookup yields CDR1 MNHNY and CDR2 SVGAGI (reference sequence). V trimming: 0 bases; J trimming: 4 bases; junction bases outside the gene matches: 4. CDR3 protein: CASSYSDRGPGTEAFF. In DNA, the CDR3 is TGTGCCAGCAGTTACTCGGACAGGGGGCCTGGCACTGAAGCTTTCTTT.

The V and J genes are TRBV29-1 and TRBJ2-2; D not resolved. Germline V gene sequence: CDR1 SQVTM, CDR2 ANQGSEA. The V and J ends lost 4 bases and 5 bases respectively, with 5 bases between them. The CDR3 covers 11 residues. The CDR3 region has the DNA TGCAGCGTTGCCGGTACCGGGGAGCTGTTTTTT. This translates into CSVAGTGELFF.

This clone is a singleton in its sample. The CDR3 nucleotides are TGTGCCAGTAGGCGGGCCGATACCTACGAGCAGTACTTC. Translating gives CASRRADTYEQYF. The genes are TRBV19 and TRBJ2-7; tentative D call: TRBD2 (5 bases). Germline V gene lookup returns CDR1 LNHDA and CDR2 SQIVND (reference sequence). The V end was cut by 6 bases, the J end by 2 bases, with 11 bases between. CDR3 length: 13 amino acids.

This chain links TRBV27 with TRBJ1-6; D not certain. Germline assignment: CDR1 MNHEY and CDR2 SMNVEV (reference sequence). The V end lost 3 bases, the J end lost 9 bases, and 15 bases lay between the germline ends. This CDR3 comprises 15 residues. CDR3 nucleotides: TGTGCCAGCAGTTTGAGGCGGACTGGAGGTTCACCCCTCCACTTT. Its protein is CASSLRRTGGSPLHF.

This clone came up once. The chain is built from TRBV19 and TRBJ2-6, with 12 positions matching TRBD1. The trim removed 3 bases at V and 0 bases at J, leaving 12 bases unmatched. The length of the CDR3 is 21 residues. CDR1 and CDR2 (germline): LNHDA, SQIVND (reference sequence). The CDR3 spells CASSIFKGQGALRSGANVLTF. CDR3 nucleotides: TGTGCCAGTAGTATTTTCAAGGGACAGGGGGCTCTACGCTCTGGGGCCAACGTCCTGACTTTC.

The chain recombines TRBV6-4 with TRBJ1-5; TRBD1 agrees at 8 bases. Trimming at V came to 0 bases and at J to 1 base, leaving 5 bases not matched to a gene. Per the germline V gene, CDR1 is MRHNA and CDR2 is SNTAGT. The CDR3 runs 17 residues. CDR3 loop: CASSDSSQGVSNQPQHF. CDR3 nucleotides: TGTGCCAGCAGTGACTCTTCACAGGGGGTAAGCAATCAGCCCCAGCATTTT.

This chain links TRBV25-1 with TRBJ1-4, with TRBD1 matching over 9 bases. Germline loops: CDR1 MGHDK, CDR2 SYGVNS. J was trimmed by 8 bases and V by 8 bases; bases with no gene match: 12. The CDR3 sequence is 15 residues long. As DNA, the CDR3 is TGTGCCAGCGGCCGACCCGGGACAGGGAAGGAAAAACTGTTTTTT. The encoded protein is CASGRPGTGKEKLFF.

This rearrangement joins TRBV19 to TRBJ2-1; possibly TRBD2 for D (6 bases). The CDR3 covers 12 residues. Germline V CDR1 and CDR2: LNHDA, SQIVND (reference sequence). V gave up 8 bases and J gave up 3 bases, with 8 bases separating them. The CDR3 reads CASGDFYNEQFF. CDR3 nucleotide sequence: TGTGCCAGTGGGGACTTCTACAATGAGCAGTTCTTC.

V and J are TRBV11-2 and TRBJ2-7, with D possibly TRBD2 on 6 matching bases. The length of the CDR3 is 12 residues. CDR1 is SGHAT, CDR2 FQNNGV, per germline. V was shortened by 6 bases and J by 10 bases, with 16 bases between the two germline ends. CDR3 protein: CASRTTSYQQYF. The CDR3 DNA reads TGTGCCAGCAGAACAACTAGCTATCAACAGTACTTC.

The CDR3 sequence is CASGRLAGLYQETQYF. In DNA form, the CDR3 reads TGTGCCAGCGGACGACTAGCGGGGCTGTACCAAGAGACCCAGTACTTC. The rearrangement uses TRBV11-2 and TRBJ2-5; 11 bases are shared with TRBD2. V trimming: 8 bases; J trimming: 0 bases; junction bases outside the gene matches: 8. The CDR3 length is 16 residues. Per germline, CDR1 SGHAT and CDR2 FQNNGV. The full variable domain, in which reference TRBV11-2 and TRBJ2-5 provide the parts outside the CDR3, is EAGVAQSPRYKIIEKRQSVAFWCNPISGHATLYWYQQILGQGPKLLIQFQNNGVVDDSQLPKDRFSAERLKGVDSTLKIQPAKLEDSAVYLCASGRLAGLYQETQYFGPGTRLLVL.

The chain is built from TRBV30 and TRBJ2-3, with D possibly TRBD2 on 5 matching bases. This CDR3 has 13 residues. V was shortened by 2 bases and J by 1 base, with 7 bases between the two germline ends. Germline loops: CDR1 GTSNPN, CDR2 SVGIG (reference sequence). DNA for the CDR3: TGTGCCTGGAGTCTGGGAGGCACAGATACGCAGTATTTT. Translated, it gives CAWSLGGTDTQYF.

The gene calls are TRBV13 and TRBJ1-2; D is possibly TRBD1 (6 bases). Germline loops: CDR1 PRHDT, CDR2 FYEKMQ (reference sequence). The CDR3 runs 16 residues. Trimming shortened V by 0 bases and J by 4 bases, and 15 bases separated the two germline ends. This CDR3 is CASSLGGSGAGYGYTF. The CDR3 bases are TGTGCCAGCAGCTTAGGGGGCTCAGGGGCGGGCTATGGCTACACCTTC.

The chain joins TRBV27 to TRBJ2-6; D might be TRBD1 (6 bases). Germline lookup yields CDR1 MNHEY and CDR2 SMNVEV (reference sequence). V was cut by 5 bases and J by 0 bases, with 14 bases left in between. The CDR3 is made up of 17 amino acids. CDR3 region: CASSQYRTASGANVLTF. The DNA of the CDR3 is TGTGCCAGCAGTCAATACCGGACAGCCTCTGGGGCCAACGTCCTGACTTTC.

The chain joins TRBV19 to TRBJ1-1; TRBD1 matches 7 bases. V lost 3 bases to trimming and J lost 9 bases; unmatched junction nucleotides: 4. Germline CDR1 LNHDA, CDR2 SQIVND (reference sequence). This CDR3 has 12 amino acids. DNA of the CDR3: TGTGCCAGTAGTATTTCGGGACAGCAAGCTTTCTTT. It yields the protein CASSISGQQAFF.